One sample yielded the 32 T cell receptor beta chains listed below, sequenced in a study of blood T cell repertoires in COVID-19. The data were produced by immunoSEQ multiplex PCR, yet TCRdb's version contains in-frame clones alone and is incomplete. This sample has under 150,000 clones, with more than 70% found just once. The sequencing input was peripheral blood. The source of these receptors is a man aged 55-75 years with active or convalescent COVID-19.

This chain uses TRBV18 with TRBJ2-5, with 10 bases identical to TRBD1. The CDR3 runs 16 residues. Germline V gene lookup returns CDR1 KGHSH and CDR2 LQKENI. Germline trimming cut 3 bases from V and 2 bases from J; bases unmatched to any gene: 6. The DNA of the CDR3 is TGTGCCAGCTCACCGTTTGACAGGGGGCCTCAAGAGACCCAGTACTTC. This translates into CASSPFDRGPQETQYF.

The V call is TRBV10-1, the J call TRBJ1-2; tentative D call: TRBD1 (5 bases). CDR3 size: 14 residues. Trimming left V 8 bases short and J 4 bases short, with 17 bases between. The germline V gene encodes CDR1 WNHNN and CDR2 SYGVQD (reference sequence). DNA for the CDR3: TGCGCCAGCGTACGGGGGGTAATCTTCTATGGCTACACCTTC. Residues: CASVRGVIFYGYTF.

As DNA, the CDR3 is TGTGCCAGCAGTTACCGACAGGGCGGCACCGGGGAGCTGTTTTTT. Amino acid sequence: CASSYRQGGTGELFF. The chain is built from TRBV6-2 or TRBV6-3 and TRBJ2-2, with TRBD1 identical over 7 bases. This CDR3 contains 15 residues. V shed 2 bases and J 4 bases; nucleotides not matched to a gene: 4. Germline lookup yields CDR1 MNHEY and CDR2 SVGEGT.

V usage is TRBV5-4 and J usage is TRBJ2-3, with 7 bases that match TRBD2. J was trimmed by 2 bases and V by 4 bases; bases with no gene match: 10. CDR1 and CDR2 (germline): SGHNT, YYREEE (reference sequence). CDR3 length: 16 residues. The CDR3 spells CASSERASGLTDTQYF. The CDR3 nucleotides are TGTGCCAGCAGCGAAAGGGCTAGCGGACTCACAGATACGCAGTATTTT.

The chain carries TRBV24-1 and TRBJ1-5; tentatively, D is TRBD1 (6 bases). Between the trimmed V and J ends, which lost 2 bases and 5 bases, there was a span of 12 bases. The CDR3 runs 15 residues. Germline CDR1 and CDR2: KGHDR and SFDVKD. CDR3 nucleotides: TGTGCCACCAGTGATTCCTACAGGGAACATCAGCCCCAGCATTTT. It is translated as CATSDSYREHQPQHF.

The chain recombines TRBV9 with TRBJ2-3, with D possibly matching TRBD2 (5 bases). CDR1 and CDR2 (germline): SGDLS, YYNGEE. The CDR3 spans 16 residues. V shed 4 bases and J shed 3 bases, with 18 bases lying between them. The CDR3 loop reads CASSPGVASFTDTQYF. Written as DNA, the CDR3 is TGTGCCAGCAGCCCCGGCGTAGCGAGCTTTACAGATACGCAGTATTTT.

The genes are TRBV7-3 and TRBJ2-2; D remains unclear. Per the germline V gene, CDR1 is SGHTA and CDR2 is FQGTGA. This CDR3 spans 13 amino acids. Trimming took 5 bases from V and 5 from J, leaving 9 bases between them. CDR3 protein: CASSPAGTGELFF. The CDR3 bases are TGTGCCAGCAGCCCGGCCGGGACCGGGGAGCTGTTTTTT.

The sample holds one count of this clone. This sequence joins TRBV12-3 or TRBV12-4 and TRBJ2-7; 7 bases map to TRBD1. Germline trimming cut 5 bases from V and 3 bases from J; bases unmatched to any gene: 4. The CDR3 contains 13 residues. CDR3 region: CASSHGQVYEQYF. The CDR3 DNA reads as TGTGCCAGCAGTCATGGACAGGTCTACGAGCAGTACTTC.

The gene calls are TRBV4-3 and TRBJ2-1; D might be TRBD2 (6 bases). The V end was cut by 1 base, the J end by 5 bases, with 12 bases between. Per germline, CDR1 LGHNA and CDR2 YSLEER. This CDR3 contains 15 residues. The CDR3 sequence: CASSQGRESHNEQFF. The DNA of the CDR3 is TGCGCCAGCAGCCAAGGACGGGAGAGCCACAATGAGCAGTTCTTC.

This rearrangement joins TRBV4-2 to TRBJ2-7, with TRBD2 matching 8 bases. This CDR3 has 17 amino acids. Germline loops: CDR1 LGHNA, CDR2 YNFKEQ. Trimming took 1 base from V and 3 from J; bases not matched to a gene: 11. CDR3 DNA: TGTGCCAGCAGCCAAGCCGACGGCGGGAGGACCAACTACGAGCAGTACTTC. This encodes CASSQADGGRTNYEQYF.

The chain couples TRBV28 to TRBJ1-6; 8 positions agree with TRBD1. This CDR3 has 14 residues. V shed 3 bases and J 8 bases; nucleotides not matched to a gene: 3. Per germline, CDR1 MDHEN and CDR2 SYDVKM. As DNA, the CDR3 is TGTGCCAGCAGTTTCGACAGGGGTCATTCACCCCTCCACTTT. Residues: CASSFDRGHSPLHF.

The V and J genes are TRBV19 and TRBJ2-1; 9 bases are shared with TRBD2. The junction had 11 bases not matched to a gene; V was cut back by 4 bases and J by 7 bases. The germline gives CDR1 LNHDA, CDR2 SQIVND (reference sequence). This CDR3 region has 16 residues. The CDR3 loop reads CASSNPLGLANNEQFF. Written as DNA, the CDR3 is TGTGCCAGTAGTAATCCGCTTGGACTAGCGAATAATGAGCAGTTCTTC.

The V call is TRBV18, the J call TRBJ1-6, with 7 bases matching TRBD1. This CDR3 has 19 amino acids. The V gene end was trimmed by 1 base and the J gene end by 7 bases; junction bases not matched to a gene: 16. CDR1 and CDR2 (germline): KGHSH, LQKENI. CDR3 sequence reads: CASSPLAGGRTANNSPLHF. DNA for the CDR3: TGTGCCAGCTCACCACTAGCAGGGGGAAGAACGGCGAACAATTCACCCCTCCACTTT.

This chain links TRBV18 with TRBJ1-1; D gene uncertain. This CDR3 has 15 amino acids. CDR1 is KGHSH and CDR2 is LQKENI in the germline V gene. The ends were cut back, 3 bases at V and 2 bases at J, with 13 bases in the middle. The CDR3 loop is CASSPARGENTEAFF. The CDR3 region has the DNA TGTGCCAGCTCACCTGCCCGAGGAGAAAACACTGAAGCTTTCTTT.

This clone occurred a few times. The chain links TRBV18 to TRBJ2-3, with D possibly matching TRBD2 (5 bases). The CDR3 is 15 amino acids. Germline CDR1 is KGHSH and CDR2 is LQKENI. V lost 4 bases and J 3 bases, leaving 14 bases between the germline ends. Written as DNA, the CDR3 is TGTGCCAGCTCACTCCGAGAGGGTAAAACAGATACGCAGTATTTT. Its translation: CASSLREGKTDTQYF.

This chain connects TRBV7-3 to TRBJ1-1; no clear D. Looked up from germline, CDR1 is SGHTA and CDR2 is FQGTGA. The CDR3 consists of 13 residues. V was shortened by 7 bases and J by 6 bases, with 15 bases between the two germline ends. The CDR3 DNA reads as TGTGCCAGCAAACAAAACCCAGACTCTGAAGCTTTCTTT. Its protein product is CASKQNPDSEAFF.

This clone was picked up one time. The chain uses TRBV9 and TRBJ2-7; possible D gene TRBD2, 5 bases. With 3 bases removed from V and 6 bases from J, the gap between germline ends came to 19 bases. The germline V gene encodes CDR1 SGDLS and CDR2 YYNGEE. The CDR3 totals 15 residues. The DNA for the CDR3 is TGTGCCAGCAGCGAGGGAGAGAGTAGTAGGGCCGAGCAGTACTTC. As protein: CASSEGESSRAEQYF.

This clone was detected only once. CDR3 region: CASGLAENTGELFF. CDR3 DNA sequence: TGTGCCAGCGGACTAGCGGAGAACACCGGGGAGCTGTTTTTT. The chain is built from TRBV9 and TRBJ2-2; 10 bases are shared with TRBD2. V shed 7 bases and J 1 base; nucleotides not matched to a gene: 1. The CDR3 runs 14 residues. The V gene's germline CDR1 is SGDLS and CDR2 YYNGEE.

The rearrangement uses TRBV7-9 and TRBJ2-1; TRBD1 is a possible D gene (5 bases). V lost 5 bases and J 0 bases, leaving 17 bases between the germline ends. CDR3 size: 17 residues. CDR1 is SEHNR and CDR2 is FQNEAQ in the germline V gene (reference sequence). CDR3 in DNA: TGTGCCAGCAGCCCCCAGGGCACGGCTAGCTCCTACAATGAGCAGTTCTTC. Translating it yields CASSPQGTASSYNEQFF.

This chain uses TRBV7-2 with TRBJ1-1; D is unclear. The CDR3 contains 12 residues. V lost 4 bases and J 11 bases, leaving 14 bases between the germline ends. The germline V gene encodes CDR1 SGHTA and CDR2 FQGNSA. Here the CDR3 reads CASSSRLREAFF. CDR3 sequence (DNA): TGTGCCAGCAGCTCGAGGTTACGCGAGGCTTTCTTT.

The chain combines TRBV11-3 with TRBJ1-1; the D gene is possibly TRBD1 (6 bases). This CDR3 has 14 amino acids. The germline gives CDR1 SGHNT, CDR2 YENEEA. V lost 5 bases and J lost 3, with 13 bases in between. Written as DNA, the CDR3 is TGTGCCAGCAGCCCCGGGGGGCTGGACACTGAAGCTTTCTTT. As protein: CASSPGGLDTEAFF.

V usage is TRBV6-2 or TRBV6-3 and J usage is TRBJ2-4, with 7 bases lining up with TRBD1. Germline CDR1 MNHEY, CDR2 SVGEGT. The CDR3 is 15 residues long. J gave up 8 bases and V 0 bases, and 7 bases lay outside the gene matches. Written as DNA, the CDR3 is TGTGCCAGCAGTTACTCGAGCAGGGACAGCCACATTCAGTACTTC. This encodes CASSYSSRDSHIQYF.

The CDR3: CAISLQGSEQYF. The CDR3 DNA reads TGTGCCATCAGTCTACAGGGCTCCGAGCAGTACTTC. The chain employs TRBV10-3 and TRBJ2-7; tentative D call: TRBD1 (6 bases). CDR1 is ENHRY and CDR2 is SYGVKD in the germline V gene. This CDR3 has 12 amino acids. Between the trimmed V and J ends, which lost 5 bases and 6 bases, there was a span of 11 bases.

The chain links TRBV2 to TRBJ1-1; TRBD1 is a possible D gene (6 bases). The CDR3 runs to 14 residues. Trimming pared 6 bases from V and 1 base from J, leaving 12 bases between. From germline, CDR1 is SNHLY and CDR2 FYNNEI. The chain's CDR3 is CASRAGQTNTEAFF. As DNA, the CDR3 is TGTGCCAGCAGGGCTGGACAGACGAACACTGAAGCTTTCTTT.

This clone came up a few times. The genes are TRBV19 and TRBJ2-3; a possible D gene is TRBD2 (8 bases). The CDR3 has 15 amino acids. From germline, CDR1 is LNHDA and CDR2 SQIVND (reference sequence). The ends were cut back, 7 bases at V and 8 bases at J, with 22 bases in the middle. This chain's CDR3 is CASTTEGAGGRTQYF. CDR3 DNA sequence: TGTGCCAGTACCACAGAGGGGGCGGGAGGACGTACGCAGTATTTT.

This clone appeared many times. The chain couples TRBV7-6 to TRBJ2-1; 9 bases fit TRBD2. With 1 base clipped from V and 2 bases from J, the junction kept 3 bases outside the gene matches. This CDR3 is built from 16 residues. CDR1 and CDR2 from the germline V gene are SGHVS and FNYEAQ. The CDR3 loop reads CASSLEVAGAYNEQFF. CDR3 DNA sequence: TGTGCCAGCAGCTTAGAGGTAGCGGGGGCCTACAATGAGCAGTTCTTC.

V is TRBV5-1 and J is TRBJ1-1; TRBD1 is a possible D gene (5 bases). This CDR3 has 12 amino acids. V dropped 4 bases and J dropped 5 bases, with 9 bases sitting between them. CDR1 is SGHRS and CDR2 is YFSETQ in the germline V gene. The CDR3 region is CASSQGRTEAFF. CDR3 DNA: TGCGCCAGCAGCCAGGGAAGGACTGAAGCTTTCTTT.

CDR3 sequence reads: CASSPSRPDTQYF. The CDR3 nucleotides read TGTGCCAGCAGCCCCTCTAGGCCAGATACGCAGTATTTT. This chain connects TRBV2 to TRBJ2-3; no clear D gene. Germline lookup yields CDR1 SNHLY and CDR2 FYNNEI. Trimming left V 6 bases short and J 4 bases short, with 11 bases between. This CDR3 has 13 residues.

J is TRBJ2-7 and V is TRBV3-1 (or the pseudogene TRBV3-2); the match to TRBD2 covers 7 bases. Germline CDR1 LGHDT, CDR2 YNNKEL (reference sequence). The length of the CDR3 is 14 residues. V was clipped by 4 bases and J by 4 bases; unmatched bases: 7. Written as DNA, the CDR3 is TGTGCCAGCAGCCGCGGGAGCGCAGCTTACGAGCAGTACTTC. Its protein product is CASSRGSAAYEQYF.

V usage is TRBV5-4 and J usage is TRBJ2-7; maybe TRBD2 (5 bases). Germline CDR1 is SGHNT and CDR2 is YYREEE (reference sequence). Between the trimmed V and J ends, which lost 0 bases and 5 bases, there was a span of 21 bases. The CDR3 is 17 residues long. The CDR3 loop reads CASSLAGRVGESDEQYF. DNA for the CDR3: TGTGCCAGCAGCTTGGCCGGTAGAGTCGGGGAGTCGGACGAGCAGTACTTC.

The CDR3 protein is CASSPEWERTDTQYF. In DNA, the CDR3 is TGTGCCAGCAGTCCTGAATGGGAGAGGACAGATACGCAGTATTTT. The rearrangement joins TRBV27 to TRBJ2-3; perhaps TRBD2 as D (5 bases). The CDR3 runs 15 residues. Trimming cost V 5 bases and J 3 bases, with 15 bases left between them. CDR1 is MNHEY and CDR2 is SMNVEV in the germline V gene (reference sequence).

This clone was recorded only once. V and J are TRBV7-2 and TRBJ1-3, with a possible D match to TRBD1 (6 bases). CDR1 is SGHTA, CDR2 FQGNSA, per germline. CDR3 size: 15 residues. V was trimmed by 1 base and J by 2 bases, leaving 9 bases between them. For the CDR3, the DNA is TGTGCCAGCAGCTTAGGTCCAGGGGCTGGAAACACCATATATTTT. It translates to CASSLGPGAGNTIYF.